This TCR beta chain is from a study of blood T cell repertoires in COVID-19. Study details: The study drew acute and convalescent COVID-19 samples from the United States, Italy and Spain. Nucleic acid was either cDNA or gDNA, and it came from T cells, B-cell-depleted T cells, or PBMCs.

Germline V gene lookup returns CDR1 LGHDT and CDR2 YNNKEL (reference sequence). Trimming left V 0 bases short and J 3 bases short, with 9 bases between. The CDR3 has 16 residues. Repertoires were generated with immunoSEQ multiplex PCR, while TCRdb's copy carries only in-frame clones and drops some. This sample has roughly 120,000 clones; roughly 80% occur once, and the top ten carry approximately 17%. The origin of this receptor is a woman aged 55-70 years with acute or convalescent COVID-19. Sequenced sample: peripheral blood. The chain combines TRBV3-1 (or the pseudogene TRBV3-2) with TRBJ1-6, with no clear D. DNA of the CDR3: TGTGCCAGCAGCCAAGATACCAGAAACTATAATTCACCCCTCCACTTT. Its protein product is CASSQDTRNYNSPLHF.